This paragraph covers one TCR beta chain sequence. The antigen is undetermined. CDR1 SGHNT and CDR2 YYREEE come from the germline V gene (reference sequence). The CDR3 has 12 residues. V lost 3 bases, J lost 6 bases, and 10 bases lay in between. cDNA synthesis used the whole RNA isolate, giving expressed TCRB sequences. Profiled with immunoSEQ multiplex PCR; TCRdb holds only in-frame clones, not every one. Among about 370,000 clones listed, 8.5% to 10% were seen once. Per donor, one heparinised blood draw averaged roughly 110 mL. The sample originates from a study of beta chain features in type 1 diabetes. General study findings and limits: The analysis here could not establish whether HLA type shapes TCRB rearrangement. Type 1 diabetes patients showed a moderate but significant shortening of TCRB CDR3s in all four CD4+ subsets.

Sequencing used central memory CD4+ T cells from blood. The gene calls are TRBV5-4 and TRBJ2-7; possibly TRBD1 or TRBD2 for D (5 bases each). The clonotype comes from a young man with type 1 diabetes. CDR3 loop: CASSSAGTEQYF. The CDR3 coding sequence is TGTGCCAGCAGCTCTGCAGGGACCGAGCAGTACTTC.